These 26 T cell receptor beta chains share one sample of origin, sequenced in a study of T cell responses to AZD1222 COVID-19 vaccine. Libraries were prepared by immunoSEQ multiplex PCR; TCRdb keeps only in-frame clonotypes and omits some of them. The sample lists some 85,000 clones, around 93% seen once, with 7.5% in the top ten. The sequences come from peripheral blood, collected on day 0 of AZD1222 vaccination. These receptors all stem from an adult in good health.

V gene TRBV2 combines with J gene TRBJ1-4; TRBD1 matches at 12 bases. V lost 5 bases, J lost 8 bases, and 6 bases stayed unmatched. The CDR3 has 15 residues. The V gene's germline CDR1 is SNHLY and CDR2 FYNNEI. The CDR3 protein is CASSPPGTGGEKLFF. The CDR3 region has the DNA TGTGCCAGCAGTCCCCCCGGGACAGGGGGCGAAAAACTGTTTTTT.

The J gene is TRBJ1-1, the V gene TRBV7-3; no definite D call. The CDR3 consists of 13 residues. Trimming cost V 7 bases and J 4 bases, with 13 bases left between them. Germline V CDR1 and CDR2: SGHTA, FQGTGA. This chain's CDR3 is CASTVGWGTEAFF. The CDR3 bases are TGTGCCAGCACCGTAGGGTGGGGCACTGAAGCTTTCTTT.

The chain has TRBV4-3 and TRBJ2-2; 10 nucleotides agree with TRBD1. Germline V gives CDR1 LGHNA, CDR2 YSLEER. There are 16 residues in the CDR3. V dropped 3 bases and J dropped 6; count of bases not matched to a gene: 7. The CDR3 region has the DNA TGCGCCAGCAGCCACATGACAGGGGGCGATGCCGGGGAGCTGTTTTTT. Amino acids: CASSHMTGGDAGELFF.

The CDR3 sequence: CASSPTGGGRDEQFF. DNA for the CDR3: TGTGCCAGCAGTCCAACAGGGGGCGGCAGGGATGAGCAGTTCTTC. The rearrangement links TRBV27 to TRBJ2-1; 9 nucleotides align to TRBD1. V trimming: 5 bases; J trimming: 8 bases; junction bases outside the gene matches: 10. The germline V gene encodes CDR1 MNHEY and CDR2 SMNVEV (reference sequence). The CDR3 has 15 residues.

The V gene is TRBV6-5, the J gene TRBJ2-7; the D is unclear. Trimming took 5 bases from V and 1 from J, leaving 15 bases between them. CDR3 length: 15 amino acids. Looked up from germline, CDR1 is MNHEY and CDR2 is SVGAGI. CDR3 sequence (DNA): TGTGCCAGCAGTCCCCAGTTCGACGTTTCCTACGAGCAGTACTTC. Amino acids: CASSPQFDVSYEQYF.

As regards this clone: A junction end diverges from the germline sequence, so it may reflect a read error. This chain connects TRBV12-3 or TRBV12-4 to TRBJ2-2; D is perhaps TRBD2 (5 bases). The CDR3 extends over 13 amino acids. This CDR3 is CASSPGNAGELFF. CDR3 sequence (DNA): TGTGCCAGCAGCCCCGGGAACGCCGGGGAGCTGTTTTTT.

The chain combines TRBV5-1 with TRBJ1-6, with TRBD1 matching 7 bases. Trimming cost V 7 bases and J 0 bases; bases outside gene matches: 7. This CDR3 has 16 amino acids. Germline values: CDR1 SGHRS, CDR2 YFSETQ. The CDR3: CASDLTGSSYNSPLHF. CDR3 coding DNA: TGCGCCAGCGACCTGACAGGGAGCTCCTATAATTCACCCCTCCACTTT.

This clone is a singleton in its sample. V usage is TRBV7-3 and J usage is TRBJ2-7; TRBD2 matches at 8 bases. Germline V lookup: CDR1 SGHTA, CDR2 FQGTGA. With 5 bases clipped from V and 10 bases from J, the junction kept 10 bases outside the gene matches. This CDR3 has 13 residues. The CDR3 spells CASSQNAGGFQYF. The DNA for the CDR3 is TGTGCCAGCAGCCAAAATGCGGGGGGCTTTCAGTACTTC.

This chain uses TRBV18 with TRBJ2-5; weak D call: TRBD2 (6 bases). The germline CDR1 and CDR2 sequences are KGHSH and LQKENI. Trimming removed 3 bases from V and 5 bases from J, with 16 bases in between. The CDR3 sequence is 15 residues long. CDR3 region: CASSPPRAGSETQYF. CDR3 in DNA: TGTGCCAGCTCACCCCCCCGGGCGGGGAGCGAGACCCAGTACTTC. Full variable domain (rest looked up from reference TRBV18 and TRBJ2-5): NAGVMQNPRHLVRRRGQEARLRCSPMKGHSHVYWYRQLPEEGLKFMVYLQKENIIDESGMPKERFSAEFPKEGPSILRIQQVVRGDSAAYFCASSPPRAGSETQYFGPGTRLLVL.

This chain links TRBV28 with TRBJ2-5; D possibly uses TRBD1 or TRBD2 (5 bases each). Trimming shortened V by 4 bases and J by 5 bases, and 5 bases separated the two germline ends. Germline V lookup: CDR1 MDHEN, CDR2 SYDVKM. The CDR3 is made up of 11 amino acids. The CDR3 here is CASSWGETQYF. CDR3 DNA: TGTGCCAGCAGTTGGGGGGAGACCCAGTACTTC.

V is TRBV4-1 and J is TRBJ1-5; D unclear. The CDR3 spans 15 residues. Germline V CDR1 and CDR2: MGHRA, YSYEKL. V was pared by 0 bases and J by 5 bases, with 11 bases between. The CDR3 spells CASSQEAGSYQPQHF. As DNA, the CDR3 is TGCGCCAGCAGCCAAGAGGCCGGCTCCTATCAGCCCCAGCATTTT.

The chain couples TRBV5-5 to TRBJ2-4, with D possibly matching TRBD1 (6 bases). This CDR3 region has 13 residues. Deletions cut 4 bases from V and 8 bases from J, with 13 bases between. CDR1 SGHKS and CDR2 YYEKEE come from the germline V gene (reference sequence). The CDR3: CASSNRQVHIQYF. CDR3 DNA sequence: TGTGCCAGCAGCAATAGACAGGTCCACATTCAGTACTTC. The full variable domain, its missing parts supplied by reference TRBV5-5 and TRBJ2-4, is DAGVTQSPTHLIKTRGQQVTLRCSPISGHKSVSWYQQVLGQGPQFIFQYYEKEERGRGNFPDRFSARQFPNYSSELNVNALLLGDSALYLCASSNRQVHIQYFGAGTRLSVL.

This clone was counted between two and nine times. V gene TRBV7-2 combines with J gene TRBJ1-1; 7 nucleotides agree with TRBD1. There are 13 residues in the CDR3. The germline V gene has CDR1 SGHTA and CDR2 FQGNSA. V lost 1 base and J lost 10; bases outside the gene matches: 6. The CDR3 sequence: CASSLGQGMVAFF. The CDR3 DNA follows: TGTGCCAGCAGCTTAGGACAGGGTATGGTAGCTTTCTTT.

The chain is built from TRBV27 and TRBJ1-2, with 9 nucleotides matching TRBD1. V lost 3 bases, J lost 5 bases, and 7 bases stayed unmatched. CDR3 size: 15 residues. In germline, CDR1 is MNHEY, CDR2 SMNVEV (reference sequence). CDR3 residues: CASSFKRDRVYGYTF. CDR3 in DNA: TGTGCCAGCAGTTTTAAGCGGGACAGGGTATATGGCTACACCTTC.

The rearrangement uses TRBV15 and TRBJ2-7, with D uncertain. From germline, CDR1 is LNHNV and CDR2 YYDKDF (reference sequence). The CDR3 is made up of 13 amino acids. V lost 6 bases and J 2 bases, leaving 11 bases between the germline ends. The CDR3 DNA follows: TGTGCCACCAGAGGGCCAGGCCCCTACGAGCAGTACTTC. Its protein is CATRGPGPYEQYF.

The chain uses TRBV2 and TRBJ1-5; D possibly corresponds to TRBD1 (5 bases). V dropped 6 bases and J dropped 2 bases, with 14 bases sitting between them. The germline V gene encodes CDR1 SNHLY and CDR2 FYNNEI. The CDR3 totals 15 residues. This CDR3 is CASSGAGKRNQPQHF. The CDR3 DNA reads TGTGCCAGCAGCGGAGCAGGGAAGCGCAATCAGCCCCAGCATTTT.

J is TRBJ1-6 and V is TRBV7-2; D call uncertain. There are 16 residues in the CDR3. V was shortened by 4 bases and J by 10 bases, with 20 bases between the two germline ends. CDR1 is SGHTA and CDR2 is FQGNSA in the germline V gene. CDR3 amino acids: CASSSEPGRKESPLHF. The CDR3 coding sequence is TGTGCCAGCAGCTCCGAACCCGGCCGGAAAGAGTCACCCCTCCACTTT.

This clone was seen only once. The V gene is TRBV28, the J gene TRBJ1-1; the match to TRBD1 covers 7 bases. Germline CDR1 and CDR2: MDHEN and SYDVKM. The length of the CDR3 is 14 residues. V shed 1 base, J shed 10 bases, and the junction held 9 bases outside the gene matches. CDR3 sequence (DNA): TGTGCCAGCAGTTTATCCATGACAGGGCGGGGAGCTTTCTTT. Translated: CASSLSMTGRGAFF.

The V gene is TRBV3-1 (or the pseudogene TRBV3-2), the J gene TRBJ2-1; D could derive from TRBD1 or TRBD2 (7 bases each). Deletions cut 1 base from V and 10 bases from J, with 20 bases between. Germline V gene sequence: CDR1 LGHDT, CDR2 YNNKEL (reference sequence). The CDR3 sequence is 16 residues long. CDR3 loop: CASSQGTRGGPREQFF. As DNA, the CDR3 is TGTGCCAGCAGCCAAGGGACCAGGGGGGGTCCACGGGAGCAGTTCTTC.

The chain joins TRBV11-2 to TRBJ1-5; TRBD1 matches at 10 bases. CDR1 and CDR2 (germline): SGHAT, FQNNGV. Trimming at V came to 5 bases and at J to 2 bases, leaving 3 bases not matched to a gene. This CDR3 is 15 amino acids long. Here the CDR3 DNA reads TGTGCCAGCAGCCTAGGGACAGGGGGCAATCAGCCCCAGCATTTT. Translated, it gives CASSLGTGGNQPQHF.

The rearrangement links TRBV12-5 to TRBJ1-5; D remains ambiguous. V gave up 2 bases and J gave up 2 bases, with 10 bases separating them. The CDR3 sequence is 15 residues long. The germline V gene has CDR1 LGHNT and CDR2 FRNRAP. CDR3: CASGLSQAGNQPQHF. The CDR3 region has the DNA TGTGCTAGTGGTTTGTCCCAGGCGGGCAATCAGCCCCAGCATTTT.

This rearrangement joins TRBV19 to TRBJ2-7; D call uncertain. The CDR3 is 13 residues long. Germline V gives CDR1 LNHDA, CDR2 SQIVND (reference sequence). V was cut by 5 bases and J by 3 bases, with 11 bases left in between. CDR3 DNA: TGTGCCAGTAGTGTCTTCTTGGACTACGAGCAGTACTTC. The encoded protein is CASSVFLDYEQYF.

V usage is TRBV5-6 and J usage is TRBJ1-6; the D is unclear. V lost 0 bases to trimming and J lost 0 bases, with 10 bases between them. The germline V gene encodes CDR1 SGHDT and CDR2 YYEEEE. The CDR3 has 17 residues. CDR3 DNA sequence: TGTGCCAGCAGCTTGGAAGTGGCAAGCTCCTATAATTCACCCCTCCACTTT. This codes for CASSLEVASSYNSPLHF.

The chain has TRBV9 and TRBJ1-1; D is unclear. Germline V gives CDR1 SGDLS, CDR2 YYNGEE. V shed 2 bases and J shed 4 bases, with 12 bases lying between them. The CDR3 spans 14 residues. CDR3 sequence reads: CASSVMERSTEAFF. CDR3 nucleotides: TGTGCCAGCAGCGTGATGGAGCGTAGCACTGAAGCTTTCTTT.

The chain carries TRBV3-1 (or the pseudogene TRBV3-2) and TRBJ2-3; 7 nucleotides match TRBD1. CDR3 length: 18 residues. V dropped 2 bases and J dropped 0; count of bases not matched to a gene: 11. From germline, CDR1 is LGHDT and CDR2 YNNKEL (reference sequence). The CDR3 sequence: CASSQWKRHRGSTDTQYF. CDR3 nucleotides: TGTGCCAGCAGCCAATGGAAAAGGCACAGGGGTAGCACAGATACGCAGTATTTT.

This chain joins TRBV28 and TRBJ1-4, with TRBD1 as a possible D gene (5 bases). The CDR3 length is 14 residues. Germline V gene sequence: CDR1 MDHEN, CDR2 SYDVKM. V lost 6 bases and J lost 8, with 16 bases in between. The CDR3 coding sequence is TGTGCCAGCAGGCCCAGGGATTGGGGCGAAAAACTGTTTTTT. This sequence encodes CASRPRDWGEKLFF. The complete variable domain, with remaining parts taken from reference TRBV28 and TRBJ1-4, reads DVKVTQSSRYLVKRTGEKVFLECVQDMDHENMFWYRQDPGLGLRLIYFSYDVKMKEKGDIPEGYSVSREKKERFSLILESASTNQTSMYLCASRPRDWGEKLFFGSGTQLSVL.